This TCR beta chain was recovered during a study of blood T cell repertoires in COVID-19. Overall study context: Spain, Italy and the United States supplied samples that represented acute and convalescent COVID-19. In each case, the material was cDNA or gDNA derived from T cells, B-cell-depleted T cells, or PBMCs.

Per the study methods: Nucleated cell number was recorded as an estimate derived from reference gene primer amplification. TCRdb keeps only in-frame clones here, not all; method: immunoSEQ multiplex PCR. D and trimming were read from the DNA, whereas the V and J calls and clone size are those reported in that table. The repertoire holds roughly 130,000 clones, with about 89% as singletons. The germline V gene has CDR1 MNHEY and CDR2 SMNVEV (reference sequence). Unmatched junction bases numbered 7, after V lost 6 bases and J lost 1 base. CDR3 length equals 16 residues. The receptor was isolated from a woman aged 60-75 years with acute or convalescent COVID-19. What was sequenced was peripheral blood. This chain connects TRBV27 to TRBJ2-2, with TRBD2 identical over 8 bases. In DNA, the CDR3 is TGTGCCAGCAGGCAATCCACTAGCGGGAACACCGGGGAGCTGTTTTTT. Translating it yields CASRQSTSGNTGELFF.